The 20 T cell receptor beta chains presented below share a single source sample, sequenced in a study of T cells in Graves' hyperthyroidism and ophthalmopathy. TCR beta CDR3 sequences were amplified from RNA transcripts. HTBI primers were the set used in a first-round RT-PCR of the TCR CDR3. One entry per CDR3 protein, called by TCRdb with MiXCR from the multiplex PCR reads. The table has about 350,000 distinct CDR3 sequences, over 15% seen once. The sample comprised blood. The origin of the receptors is a woman in her thirties or forties with Graves' ophthalmopathy.

This clonotype was seen ten or more times. In nucleotides, the CDR3 is TGTGCCAGCAAAGTAGAGGGAAGGACTGAAGCTTTCTTT. Protein: CASKVEGRTEAFF. V usage is TRBV6-1 and J usage is TRBJ1-1; D not resolved. The CDR3 runs to 13 residues. The germline V and J ends were trimmed by 7 bases and 5 bases, with 14 bases remaining between them. From germline, CDR1 is MNHNS and CDR2 SASEGT.

V and J are TRBV6-2 or TRBV6-3 and TRBJ2-4; D unresolved. The germline CDR1 and CDR2 sequences are MNHEY and SVGEGT. The CDR3 totals 20 residues. With 0 bases removed from V and 0 bases from J, the gap between germline ends came to 21 bases. CDR3 residues: CASSYSISHQGPKAKNIQYF. The CDR3 DNA is TGTGCCAGCAGTTACTCGATCAGCCACCAAGGGCCAAAAGCCAAAAACATTCAGTACTTC.

V gene TRBV12-3 or TRBV12-4 combines with J gene TRBJ1-5; tentatively, D is TRBD1 (5 bases). This CDR3 has 15 amino acids. V was shortened by 4 bases and J by 5 bases, with 15 bases between the two germline ends. In DNA, the CDR3 is TGTGCCAGCAGTTCGGGGCCCGGGCGGCATCAGCCCCAGCATTTT. This translates into CASSSGPGRHQPQHF.

V gene TRBV19 combines with J gene TRBJ1-1; D unresolved. Trimming cost V 5 bases and J 0 bases, with 16 bases left between them. Germline CDR1 reads LNHDA; CDR2 reads SQIVND (reference sequence). The CDR3 contains 16 residues. The CDR3 region has the DNA TGTGCCAGTAGTGAGGTGCAGCGAAAGATGAACACTGAAGCTTTCTTT. This gives the protein CASSEVQRKMNTEAFF.

J is TRBJ2-5 and V is TRBV27; D gene unclear. V lost 5 bases and J 5 bases, leaving 15 bases between the germline ends. The CDR3 extends over 14 amino acids. Germline values: CDR1 MNHEY, CDR2 SMNVEV (reference sequence). CDR3 protein: CASSTQALRETQYF. The CDR3 region has the DNA TGTGCCAGCAGTACCCAGGCCTTGCGGGAGACCCAGTACTTC.

This clonotype was counted at least ten times. The rearrangement joins TRBV11-1 to TRBJ2-2, with unresolved D. The germline CDR1 and CDR2 sequences are SGHAT and FQDESV (reference sequence). V lost 6 bases and J 2 bases, leaving 19 bases between the germline ends. This CDR3 has 17 residues. The CDR3 region has the DNA TGTGCCAGCAGGTCCCCAGTTCGAACGGGTAACACCGGGGAGCTGTTTTTT. It translates to CASRSPVRTGNTGELFF.

Many counts were recorded for this clonotype. The chain carries TRBV10-3 and TRBJ1-1, with D tentatively TRBD1 (5 bases). The CDR3 has 14 residues. Trimming took off 2 bases at V and 5 bases at J, with 12 bases between the two ends. Germline values: CDR1 ENHRY, CDR2 SYGVKD. This CDR3 is CAISEPRQNTEAFF. The DNA for the CDR3 is TGTGCCATCAGTGAGCCAAGACAGAATACTGAAGCTTTCTTT.

The table lists this clonotype with many counts. V is TRBV6-5 and J is TRBJ2-7; D is undetermined. Germline V gene sequence: CDR1 MNHEY, CDR2 SVGAGI. Trimming left V 0 bases short and J 2 bases short, with 17 bases between. The CDR3 length is 17 residues. The CDR3 region is CASSYSSSPGLTYEQYF. CDR3 nucleotide sequence: TGTGCCAGCAGTTACTCTAGTTCCCCGGGCCTTACCTACGAGCAGTACTTC.

This clonotype was seen only a few times. V is TRBV2 and J is TRBJ1-5; 8 nucleotides agree with TRBD1. V dropped 4 bases and J dropped 3; count of bases not matched to a gene: 11. CDR3 size: 17 residues. In germline, CDR1 is SNHLY, CDR2 FYNNEI. In nucleotides, the CDR3 is TGTGCCAGCAGTGCCCGCCAAGGGACAGGCAACAATCAGCCCCAGCATTTT. It codes for CASSARQGTGNNQPQHF. Filled out from reference TRBV2 and TRBJ1-5, the complete variable domain reads EPEVTQTPSHQVTQMGQEVILRCVPISNHLYFYWYRQILGQKVEFLVSFYNNEISEKSEIFDDQFSVERPDGSNFTLKIRSTKLEDSAMYFCASSARQGTGNNQPQHFGDGTRLSIL.

This clonotype was seen repeatedly, ten times or more. The rearrangement links TRBV11-2 to TRBJ2-7, with 13 bases aligning to TRBD2. This CDR3 spans 15 amino acids. Per germline, CDR1 SGHAT and CDR2 FQNNGV. V trimming: 6 bases; J trimming: 2 bases; junction bases outside the gene matches: 4. The CDR3 region is CASRSTSGRAYEQYF. The CDR3 DNA is TGTGCCAGCAGGTCAACTAGCGGGAGGGCCTACGAGCAGTACTTC.

This clonotype was recorded many times. The CDR3: CASRDRGVTEAFF. In DNA, the CDR3 is TGCGCCAGCCGGGACAGGGGGGTCACTGAAGCTTTCTTT. The rearrangement joins TRBV5-1 to TRBJ1-1; 11 nucleotides match TRBD1. With V trimmed by 7 bases and J by 4 bases, 3 bases remained unmatched. There are 13 residues in the CDR3. Per the germline V gene, CDR1 is SGHRS and CDR2 is YFSETQ.

This clonotype was observed many times. The gene calls are TRBV29-1 and TRBJ2-2, with D possibly being TRBD1 or TRBD2 (5 bases each). In germline, CDR1 is SQVTM, CDR2 ANQGSEA. V shed 7 bases and J shed 0 bases, with 6 bases lying between them. The CDR3 is made up of 12 amino acids. The CDR3: CSGGPNTGELFF. The CDR3 DNA sequence: TGCAGCGGGGGACCGAACACCGGGGAGCTGTTTTTT.

Ten or more counts support this clonotype. The V call is TRBV11-3, the J call TRBJ2-5; 8 nucleotides agree with TRBD2. Germline trimming cut 5 bases from V and 4 bases from J; bases unmatched to any gene: 3. This CDR3 comprises 13 residues. CDR1 and CDR2 from the germline V gene are SGHNT and YENEEA. In nucleotides, the CDR3 is TGTGCCAGCAGCCCTCTAGCGGGAGAGACCCAGTACTTC. This encodes CASSPLAGETQYF.

This clonotype was seen at least ten times. The V gene is TRBV5-6, the J gene TRBJ2-7; a weak D match, TRBD2 (6 bases). With 1 base removed from V and 7 bases from J, the gap between germline ends came to 21 bases. This CDR3 region has 16 residues. CDR1 and CDR2 (germline): SGHDT, YYEEEE. The CDR3 sequence: CASSLSPTREVREQYF. CDR3 in DNA: TGTGCCAGCAGCTTGTCCCCCACCAGGGAGGTACGGGAGCAGTACTTC.

This clonotype showed up many times. This CDR3 is CASSLKTGDNQPQHF. The CDR3 nucleotides read TGTGCCAGCTCACTCAAGACAGGGGACAATCAGCCCCAGCATTTT. The chain links TRBV18 to TRBJ1-5; 8 nucleotides match TRBD1. CDR3 size: 15 residues. Losses at the gene ends were 4 bases for V and 3 bases for J; bases not matched to a gene: 5. Germline values: CDR1 KGHSH, CDR2 LQKENI.

This clonotype occurred many times. The chain has TRBV12-3 or TRBV12-4 and TRBJ2-2; 8 positions agree with TRBD2. CDR3 size: 15 residues. The V and J ends lost 6 bases and 2 bases, in that order; junction bases with no gene match: 5. Here the CDR3 DNA reads TGTGCCAGCAGGACTCGGACTAGCAACACCGGGGAGCTGTTTTTT. It specifies CASRTRTSNTGELFF.

This clonotype appeared a few times. At one end, the junction sequence differs from germline, possibly due to a read error. The chain recombines TRBV12-3 or TRBV12-4 with TRBJ1-1; no reliable D call. This CDR3 is built from 12 residues. The CDR3 protein is CAKSFLKTEAFF. As DNA, the CDR3 is TGTGCCAAGAGTTTCCTGAAGACTGAAGCTTTCTTT.

This clonotype was found a few times. J is TRBJ2-5 and V is TRBV19; 9 bases agree with TRBD1. Germline V gives CDR1 LNHDA, CDR2 SQIVND (reference sequence). V lost 6 bases to trimming and J lost 9 bases; unmatched junction nucleotides: 8. The CDR3 extends over 13 amino acids. The chain's CDR3 is CASRDHRGPSQYF. CDR3 DNA sequence: TGTGCCAGTAGGGACCACAGGGGGCCCTCCCAGTACTTC.

This clonotype was observed at least ten times. V and J are TRBV5-4 and TRBJ1-5, with a tentative D call TRBD1 (5 bases). The CDR3 runs 12 residues. In germline, CDR1 is SGHNT, CDR2 YYREEE (reference sequence). V was pared by 1 base and J by 9 bases, with 8 bases between. CDR3 residues: CASSLYRGPQHF. The CDR3 DNA follows: TGTGCCAGCAGCTTGTATAGGGGGCCCCAGCATTTT.

In this sample, this clonotype turned up many times. This rearrangement joins TRBV19 to TRBJ1-2, with TRBD1 identical over 10 bases. Germline CDR1 and CDR2: LNHDA and SQIVND (reference sequence). The CDR3 contains 18 residues. Trimming took 0 bases from V and 6 from J; bases not matched to a gene: 13. This chain's CDR3 is CASSIENRDRGRVNGYTF. The CDR3 DNA reads TGTGCCAGTAGTATAGAAAACCGGGACAGGGGTCGGGTGAATGGCTACACCTTC.